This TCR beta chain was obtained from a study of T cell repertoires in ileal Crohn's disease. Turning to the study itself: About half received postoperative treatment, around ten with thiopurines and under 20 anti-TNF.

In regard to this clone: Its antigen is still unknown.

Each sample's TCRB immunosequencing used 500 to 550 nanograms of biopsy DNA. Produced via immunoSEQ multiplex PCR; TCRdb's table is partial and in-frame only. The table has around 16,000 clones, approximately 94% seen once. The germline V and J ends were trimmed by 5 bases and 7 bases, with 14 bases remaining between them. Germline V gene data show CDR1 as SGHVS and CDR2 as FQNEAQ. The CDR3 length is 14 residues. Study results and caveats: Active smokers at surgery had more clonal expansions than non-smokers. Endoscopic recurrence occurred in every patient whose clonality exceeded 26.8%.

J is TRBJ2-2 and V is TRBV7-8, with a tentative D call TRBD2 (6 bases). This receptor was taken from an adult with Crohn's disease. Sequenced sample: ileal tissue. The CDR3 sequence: CASSPGDRDGELFF. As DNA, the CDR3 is TGTGCCAGCAGCCCGGGAGACCGGGACGGGGAGCTGTTTTTT.